This is a list of T cell receptor beta chains from one sample in a study of T cells in localized non-small cell lung cancer. The protocol was immunoSEQ multiplex PCR, while the TCRdb copy is restricted to in-frame clones and leaves out a portion. This sample has 40,000 to 50,000 clones, with about 88% found just once. Source: peripheral blood, taken before any cancer treatment. The origin of the receptors is a female donor at least 60 years old with stage I squamous cell lung carcinoma. The CDR3 runs from the conserved cysteine through the conserved F or W. Each record gives: J gene, CDR3 length, clone size, D gene, V gene, CDR3 DNA, CDR3 protein. A D gene is named only where the DNA matches it firmly. Clone size, where shown, is once, few, many, or a class for clones that have expanded.

TRBJ1-1 14 - TRBD1 TRBV19 TGTGCCAGTAGTATACAGGGGGCGCGCACTGAAGCTTTCTTT CASSIQGARTEAFF
TRBJ2-1 18 - TRBD2 TRBV9 TGTGCCAGCAGCGTAGGAACTAGCGGGGGATTATCGGGCAATGAGCAGTTCTTC CASSVGTSGGLSGNEQFF
TRBJ2-7 14 - TRBD2 TRBV9 TGTGCCAGCAGCGAGGGGACTAGCCCTAGGGAGCAGTACTTC CASSEGTSPREQYF
TRBJ2-1 14 few - TRBV7-9 TGTGCCAGCAGCCTATTTGGACAGATCAATGAGCAGTTCTTC CASSLFGQINEQFF
TRBJ1-2 13 - - TRBV6-5 TGTGCCAGCAGTTACCAGGGCGCAAGGGGCTACACCTTC CASSYQGARGYTF
TRBJ2-2 16 - TRBD1 TRBV27 TGTGCCAGCAGTTCAGTGGGACAGCTGAACACCGGGGAGCTGTTTTTT CASSSVGQLNTGELFF
TRBJ1-2 16 - TRBD1 TRBV19 TGTGCCAGTAGTATAGTCCCCAGGGGGCAGGGCTATGGCTACACCTTC CASSIVPRGQGYGYTF
TRBJ2-7 10 - - TRBV29-1 TGCAGCGTTGCTGATTACGAGCAGTACTTC CSVADYEQYF
TRBJ2-7 14 - TRBD1 TRBV6-1 TGTGCCAGCAGCCGCAGGGGGCTAAGCTACGAGCAGTACTTC CASSRRGLSYEQYF
TRBJ2-1 15 - - TRBV5-1 TGCGCCAGCCATACGGGGGATGGGGGATACAATGAGCAGTTCTTC CASHTGDGGYNEQFF
TRBJ2-5 16 - TRBD2 TRBV30 TGTGCCTGGAGCGGTCCGGGACTAGCGCGCCAAGAGACCCAGTACTTC CAWSGPGLARQETQYF
TRBJ1-4 14 - - TRBV30 TGTGCCTGGAGTGGAGGGGTGGCTAATGAAAAACTGTTTTTT CAWSGGVANEKLFF
TRBJ2-7 15 - - TRBV27 TGTGCCAGCAGTTTAAGAGTCACCGGGGACTACGAGCAGTACTTC CASSLRVTGDYEQYF
TRBJ2-1 16 - - TRBV6-6 TGTGCCAGCAGTTACTCGTTCCGAGTATCGAGCCTCGAGCAGTTCTTC CASSYSFRVSSLEQFF
TRBJ2-3 16 - TRBD2 TRBV7-2 TGTGCCAGCAGCTTACACCTGACTAGCGGCACAGATACGCAGTATTTT CASSLHLTSGTDTQYF
TRBJ2-7 17 - - TRBV21-1 TGTGCCAGCAGCAAAGGTCCTAGCGGGAGTTCCTCCTACGAGCAGTACTTC CASSKGPSGSSSYEQYF
TRBJ2-3 13 - - TRBV6-5 TGTGCCAGCAGCCTCGTCCTAGCAGATACGCAGTATTTT CASSLVLADTQYF
TRBJ2-1 14 - - TRBV30 TGTGCCTGGAGAGGAGACAGGAAACGGAGTGAGCAGTTCTTC CAWRGDRKRSEQFF
TRBJ2-7 13 - TRBD2 TRBV19 TGTGCCAGTAGTTCTAGCGGGTCCCCCCACCAGTACTTC CASSSSGSPHQYF
TRBJ2-1 18 - - TRBV30 TGTGCCTGGAGCGATGGGGCGCTATCCAGGGTCTCCTACAATGAGCAGTTCTTC CAWSDGALSRVSYNEQFF
TRBJ1-1 12 - - TRBV6-5 TGTGCCAGCAGTTATGTGGGCTCTGAAGCTTTCTTT CASSYVGSEAFF
TRBJ2-7 15 - TRBD1 TRBV7-9 TGTGCCAGCAGCTTGGCCGGGACAGGCTCTCGTGAGCAGTACTTC CASSLAGTGSREQYF
TRBJ2-5 14 - TRBD2 TRBV9 TGTGCCAGCAACCAAAGGGGCGGGGGTGAGACCCAGTACTTC CASNQRGGGETQYF
TRBJ2-7 12 - - TRBV2 TGTGCCAGCAGGGGACGGAACTACGAGCAGTACTTC CASRGRNYEQYF
TRBJ2-3 12 - - TRBV7-3 TGTGCCAGCAGCTTGGACACAGATACGCAGTATTTT CASSLDTDTQYF
TRBJ1-2 14 - - TRBV7-3 TGTGCCAGCAGCAAGACAGGAGGGCACTATGGCTACACCTTC CASSKTGGHYGYTF
TRBJ2-7 14 - - TRBV5-1 TGCGCCAGCAGCTTGGACGGTAGCTCCTACGAGCAGTACTTC CASSLDGSSYEQYF
TRBJ2-7 14 - - TRBV21-1 TGTGCCAGCAGCAACCGTGTACAGGCGGGTGAGCAGTACTTC CASSNRVQAGEQYF
TRBJ2-7 14 - TRBD1 TRBV27 TGTGCCAGCAGTGTCCGGGACAGGGCTGGAGAGCAGTACTTC CASSVRDRAGEQYF
TRBJ2-1 16 - TRBD2 TRBV4-3 TGCGCCAGCAGCCGACAAGCGGGGACCTCCTACAATGAGCAGTTCTTC CASSRQAGTSYNEQFF
TRBJ1-3 16 - TRBD1 TRBV5-1 TGCGCCAGCACTCGGACAGGGGGAAGGGCTGGAAACACCATATATTTT CASTRTGGRAGNTIYF
TRBJ2-7 14 - - TRBV11-2 TGTGCCAGCAGCCTCCCCGGGACACACTACGAGCAGTACTTC CASSLPGTHYEQYF
TRBJ2-1 15 - - TRBV9 TGTGCCAGCAGCGTAGGGGGCGGGAACAACAATGAGCAGTTCTTC CASSVGGGNNNEQFF
TRBJ1-2 18 - TRBD1 TRBV30 TGTGCCTGGAGTACGGGGCCCCTCCGGGACAGGGGGCAACGGGGCTACACCTTC CAWSTGPLRDRGQRGYTF
TRBJ2-2 16 - TRBD2 TRBV19 TGTGCCAGTAGTAATTCGCGGGAGGGCCGAACCGGGGAGCTGTTTTTT CASSNSREGRTGELFF
TRBJ2-1 14 - TRBD1 TRBV30 TGTGCCTGCAAGGGACAGACGTCCTACAATGAGCAGTTCTTC CACKGQTSYNEQFF
TRBJ2-3 13 - TRBD2 TRBV6-8 TGTGCCCGCGAGCGGGAAAGCACAGATACGCAGTATTTT CARERESTDTQYF
TRBJ1-2 21 - - TRBV4-1 TGCGCCAGCAGCCAGGACCCGACGGCACGAGCCGGAAGAGGAACTAACTATGGCTACACCTTC CASSQDPTARAGRGTNYGYTF
TRBJ2-2 16 - TRBD2 TRBV11-3 TGTGCCAGCAGCTTCTCTAGCGGGTTGAACACCGGGGAGCTGTTTTTT CASSFSSGLNTGELFF
TRBJ1-5 15 - - TRBV5-5 TGTGCCAGCAGCTTAGGTCTCTATAGCAATCAGCCCCAGCATTTT CASSLGLYSNQPQHF
TRBJ2-7 13 once - TRBV18 TGTGCCAGCTCACCTGGGGGGACCGACGAGCAGTACTTC CASSPGGTDEQYF
TRBJ1-5 15 - - TRBV6-1 TGTGCCAGCAGTGTAGGCTTAGTTGGCAATCAGCCCCAGCATTTT CASSVGLVGNQPQHF